This entry describes one TCR beta chain. Profiled with immunoSEQ multiplex PCR; TCRdb holds only in-frame clones, not every one. The data contain about 120,000 clones, 84% of them singletons. Each participant's cohort was designated according to participant-reported clinical history. The sample originates from a study of blood T cell repertoires in COVID-19. Overall study context: The United States, Italy and Spain provided the acute and convalescent COVID-19 samples.

This CDR3 spans 22 amino acids. With V trimmed by 1 base and J by 6 bases, 25 bases remained unmatched. Germline lookup yields CDR1 MNHNS and CDR2 SASEGT. The V call is TRBV6-1, the J call TRBJ2-7; the match to TRBD1 covers 12 bases. The sequenced sample consisted of PBMCs or T cells enriched from blood (not recorded which). The receptor was isolated from a woman aged 30 to 39 who had recovered from COVID-19. This CDR3 is CASSEGLSGQGAPFYNLCEQYF. The CDR3 DNA reads TGTGCCAGCAGTGAAGGTTTGTCGGGACAGGGGGCCCCCTTTTACAACCTTTGCGAGCAGTACTTC.